The next 21 T cell receptor beta chains were all read from a single sample in a study of human T cells and chemical hapten exposure (dated by TCRdb to the early 2020s). The library was obtained by RACE. The sequencing machine was a NextSeq 500. TCRdb applied fastp at Q25 and MiXCR to the public reads, then kept only in-frame beta chains. One record per CDR3 amino acid sequence lists the most common genes and DNA. This sample has about 110,000 distinct CDR3 sequences in its table, and roughly a tenth of those were observed once. The ten largest clonotypes hold over 3% of the sample. This sample's time point label indicates: patch test 2, 6 weeks after DPC sensitization. In light of the paper, this sample's treatment or condition label describes: therapeutic diphenylcyclopropenone sensitization with weekly scalp DPC. This material consisted of whole blood, taken in connection with sensitization to the hapten diphenylcyclopropenone (DPC). Receptors were obtained from a woman aged 40 to 50 with alopecia areata. Some clones in this sample may be carry-over from other donors' samples.

This clonotype was detected a few times. The chain is built from TRBV7-6 and TRBJ2-7, with 9 bases aligning to TRBD2. The germline V gene encodes CDR1 SGHVS and CDR2 FNYEAQ. V lost 0 bases, J lost 0 bases, and 12 bases stayed unmatched. This CDR3 has 19 residues. CDR3 sequence: CASSLAKGASGVSSYEQYF. CDR3 nucleotides: TGTGCCAGCAGCTTAGCAAAGGGAGCTAGCGGGGTTAGCTCCTACGAGCAGTACTTC.

This clonotype has a handful of counts. The rearrangement joins TRBV3-1 to TRBJ2-1, with D perhaps TRBD1 (6 bases). Germline lookup yields CDR1 LGHDT and CDR2 YNNKEL (reference sequence). V shed 2 bases and J shed 0 bases, with 8 bases lying between them. The CDR3 has 15 amino acids. CDR3 residues: CASSQRGGSYNEQFF. The CDR3 nucleotides read TGTGCCAGCAGCCAACGAGGGGGCTCCTACAATGAGCAGTTCTTC.

The rearrangement uses TRBV28 and TRBJ2-2; D is uncertain. CDR1 is MDHEN and CDR2 is SYDVKM in the germline V gene. This CDR3 comprises 16 residues. With 6 bases removed from V and 1 base from J, the gap between germline ends came to 15 bases. In nucleotides, the CDR3 is TGTGCCAGCAGATCTACGGACGGCCGGAACACCGGGGAGCTGTTTTTT. It encodes CASRSTDGRNTGELFF. The full variable domain, in which reference TRBV28 and TRBJ2-2 provide the parts outside the CDR3, is DVKVTQSSRYLVKRTGEKVFLECVQDMDHENMFWYRQDPGLGLRLIYFSYDVKMKEKGDIPEGYSVSREKKERFSLILESASTNQTSMYLCASRSTDGRNTGELFFGEGSRLTVL.

This clonotype has just a few counts. The chain carries TRBV7-8 and TRBJ1-1; no clear D gene. The CDR3 contains 12 residues. Germline V lookup: CDR1 SGHVS, CDR2 FQNEAQ. The germline V and J ends were trimmed by 7 bases and 0 bases, with 6 bases remaining between them. DNA for the CDR3: TGTGCCAGCACCCCAGTGAACACTGAAGCTTTCTTT. Translating gives CASTPVNTEAFF.

V usage is TRBV2 and J usage is TRBJ2-7, with 9 bases that match TRBD2. Looked up from germline, CDR1 is SNHLY and CDR2 is FYNNEI. The V and J ends lost 5 bases and 1 base, in that order; junction bases with no gene match: 3. The CDR3 loop spans 14 amino acids. The DNA for the CDR3 is TGTGCCAGCAGTTGGACTAGCGAGTCCTACGAGCAGTACTTC. Translated: CASSWTSESYEQYF.

The sample holds many counts of this clonotype. This chain uses TRBV11-2 with TRBJ2-1; 14 positions match TRBD2. Germline values: CDR1 SGHAT, CDR2 FQNNGV. This CDR3 contains 16 residues. J gave up 5 bases and V 5 bases, and 5 bases lay outside the gene matches. In DNA, the CDR3 is TGTGCCAGCAGCCGGACTAGCGGGGGGCATAACAATGAGCAGTTCTTC. This encodes CASSRTSGGHNNEQFF.

V is TRBV9 and J is TRBJ2-6, with unresolved D. With 2 bases removed from V and 1 base from J, the gap between germline ends came to 1 base. Germline CDR1 is SGDLS and CDR2 is YYNGEE. The CDR3 extends over 13 amino acids. The CDR3 nucleotides are TGTGCCAGCAGCGTTTCTGGGGCCAACGTCCTGACTTTC. Protein product: CASSVSGANVLTF.

This clonotype has just a few counts. The chain links TRBV14 to TRBJ2-2; no reliable D call. The V gene lost 0 bases and the J gene lost 3 bases, with 5 bases spanning the gap. The CDR3 is 14 amino acids. Germline V gene sequence: CDR1 SGHDN, CDR2 FVKESK. CDR3 in amino acids: CASSQETYTGELFF. CDR3 nucleotides: TGTGCCAGCAGCCAAGAAACATACACCGGGGAGCTGTTTTTT.

CDR3 sequence: CSASRGGEAFF. In nucleotides, the CDR3 is TGCAGTGCTAGTCGGGGGGGTGAAGCTTTCTTT. This rearrangement joins TRBV20-1 to TRBJ1-1, with D possibly TRBD1 on 5 matching bases. This CDR3 comprises 11 residues. With 3 bases removed from V and 7 bases from J, the gap between germline ends came to 9 bases. Germline CDR1 reads DFQATT; CDR2 reads SNEGSKA (reference sequence).

This clonotype showed up many times. The J gene is TRBJ2-6, the V gene TRBV29-1, with D tentatively TRBD1 (6 bases). V gave up 6 bases and J gave up 0 bases, with 9 bases separating them. The CDR3 runs 14 residues. Germline V gene lookup returns CDR1 SQVTM and CDR2 ANQGSEA. The CDR3 here is CSVQGHSGANVLTF. The CDR3 bases are TGCAGCGTCCAGGGACACTCTGGGGCCAACGTCCTGACTTTC.

The gene calls are TRBV7-9 and TRBJ1-2; TRBD1 matches at 7 bases. Germline-derived CDR1 and CDR2 are SEHNR and FQNEAQ (reference sequence). The trim removed 5 bases at V and 8 bases at J, leaving 11 bases unmatched. CDR3 size: 14 residues. CDR3: CASSHLQGEVGYTF. The CDR3 DNA sequence: TGTGCCAGCAGCCATCTCCAGGGGGAGGTGGGCTACACCTTC.

The V and J genes are TRBV15 and TRBJ2-2; no reliable D call. Per germline, CDR1 LNHNV and CDR2 YYDKDF (reference sequence). V lost 3 bases and J 3 bases, leaving 8 bases between the germline ends. The CDR3 sequence is 14 residues long. CDR3 protein: CATSSATHTGELFF. CDR3 coding DNA: TGTGCCACCAGCAGTGCCACTCACACCGGGGAGCTGTTTTTT. Looking up the rest from reference TRBV15 and TRBJ2-2 gives the full variable domain: DAMVIQNPRYQVTQFGKPVTLSCSQTLNHNVMYWYQQKSSQAPKLLFHYYDKDFNNEADTPDNFQSRRPNTSFCFLDIRSPGLGDTAMYLCATSSATHTGELFFGEGSRLTVL.

This clonotype was recorded many times. CDR3 sequence: CASSEDRANTEAFF. Written as DNA, the CDR3 is TGCGCCAGCAGCGAGGACAGGGCCAACACTGAAGCTTTCTTT. The rearrangement links TRBV5-1 to TRBJ1-1; 8 bases line up with TRBD1. J was trimmed by 2 bases and V by 4 bases; bases with no gene match: 4. This CDR3 is built from 14 residues. CDR1 is SGHRS, CDR2 YFSETQ, per germline.

This clonotype was seen more than once but under ten times. The gene calls are TRBV10-3 and TRBJ2-2, with TRBD1 matching 7 bases. The ends lost 10 bases at V and 3 bases at J; junction bases unmatched: 8. Germline lookup yields CDR1 ENHRY and CDR2 SYGVKD. This CDR3 spans 14 amino acids. As DNA, the CDR3 is TGTGCCAGCCGACAGGGATTGGACACCGGGGAGCTGTTTTTT. Its translation: CASRQGLDTGELFF.

V and J are TRBV7-9 and TRBJ2-2, with a possible D match to TRBD1 (6 bases). Germline-derived CDR1 and CDR2 are SEHNR and FQNEAQ (reference sequence). V gave up 6 bases and J gave up 1 base, with 12 bases separating them. This CDR3 region has 15 residues. This CDR3 is CASRDSLLNTGELFF. CDR3 sequence (DNA): TGTGCCAGCAGGGACAGCCTATTGAACACCGGGGAGCTGTTTTTT.

The sample holds many counts of this clonotype. The rearrangement uses TRBV24-1 and TRBJ1-1; D is uncertain. The germline gives CDR1 KGHDR, CDR2 SFDVKD. CDR3 length equals 13 residues. V dropped 9 bases and J dropped 4 bases, with 14 bases sitting between them. The CDR3 is CATSAYESTEAFF. CDR3 sequence (DNA): TGTGCCACCTCGGCCTATGAGAGCACTGAAGCTTTCTTT.

This clonotype was counted between two and nine times. The chain recombines TRBV30 with TRBJ2-7, with 7 bases identical to TRBD2. Germline CDR1 reads GTSNPN; CDR2 reads SVGIG (reference sequence). The CDR3 is 15 amino acids. J gave up 3 bases and V 2 bases, and 10 bases lay outside the gene matches. DNA for the CDR3: TGTGCCTGGAGTCTTCCGGCGTGGGAGGGCTACGAGCAGTACTTC. This codes for CAWSLPAWEGYEQYF.

This clonotype was recorded many times. This chain uses TRBV18 with TRBJ1-1; a possible D gene is TRBD1 (5 bases). The CDR3 has 15 residues. Trimming left V 1 base short and J 6 bases short, with 15 bases between. Germline CDR1 KGHSH, CDR2 LQKENI. CDR3 residues: CASSPLQGTRAEAFF. CDR3 in DNA: TGTGCCAGCTCACCACTGCAGGGCACACGGGCTGAAGCTTTCTTT. The entire variable domain, with the rest obtained from reference TRBV18 and TRBJ1-1, is as follows: NAGVMQNPRHLVRRRGQEARLRCSPMKGHSHVYWYRQLPEEGLKFMVYLQKENIIDESGMPKERFSAEFPKEGPSILRIQQVVRGDSAAYFCASSPLQGTRAEAFFGQGTRLTVV.

The chain employs TRBV12-3 or TRBV12-4 and TRBJ1-5; the D gene is possibly TRBD1 (5 bases). This CDR3 has 15 residues. V lost 2 bases, J lost 3 bases, and 11 bases lay in between. Here the CDR3 DNA reads TGTGCCAGCAGTTTAATCGGGGGGAACAATCAGCCCCAGCATTTT. Its protein product is CASSLIGGNNQPQHF.

V gene TRBV20-1 combines with J gene TRBJ2-1; 11 bases agree with TRBD2. V shed 1 base and J 9 bases; nucleotides not matched to a gene: 5. CDR3 length equals 14 residues. CDR1 and CDR2 (germline): DFQATT, SNEGSKA (reference sequence). Here the CDR3 reads CSARGLAGWGEQFF. The CDR3 DNA follows: TGCAGTGCTAGAGGACTAGCGGGGTGGGGTGAGCAGTTCTTC.

This clonotype was recorded a few times. The chain couples TRBV6-6 to TRBJ1-1, with D unclear. CDR3 size: 14 residues. The germline V and J ends were trimmed by 6 bases and 4 bases, with 15 bases remaining between them. Germline values: CDR1 MNHNY, CDR2 SVGAGI (reference sequence). CDR3 residues: CASSPPLYGTEAFF. CDR3 DNA: TGTGCCAGCAGCCCACCACTCTATGGCACTGAAGCTTTCTTT.